This TCR beta chain was documented in a study of control samples from healthy donors and cancer patients. Measured with immunoSEQ multiplex PCR; TCRdb has only the in-frame clones, and not every one. The table has about 410,000 clones, about nine tenths seen once. J was trimmed by 3 bases and V by 4 bases; bases with no gene match: 10. In germline, CDR1 is SQVTM, CDR2 ANQGSEA. The CDR3 is made up of 15 amino acids. The rearrangement links TRBV29-1 to TRBJ2-7; TRBD1 matches at 9 bases. Sequencing was carried out using PBMCs. The receptor's source is a man between 40 and 49 years old with head and neck cancer. The CDR3 region is CSVVGRQGVSYEQYF. As DNA, the CDR3 is TGCAGCGTTGTAGGGAGACAGGGGGTCAGCTACGAGCAGTACTTC.